This T cell receptor beta chain was recovered during a study of blood T cell repertoires in COVID-19. Assay: immunoSEQ multiplex PCR; the TCRdb copy retains only in-frame clones and omits some. The sample has fewer than 100,000 clones; around nine tenths are singletons. Material: peripheral blood. This clonotype was sampled from a man aged 45 to 65 with acute or convalescent COVID-19.

This CDR3 reads CASSSDSYGYTF. The DNA of the CDR3 is TGTGCCAGCAGCTCCGACAGCTATGGCTACACCTTC. This chain joins TRBV7-9 and TRBJ1-2; D perhaps matches TRBD1 (5 bases). Deletions cut 4 bases from V and 4 bases from J, with 7 bases between. CDR3 length equals 12 residues. The germline CDR1 and CDR2 sequences are SEHNR and FQNEAQ (reference sequence).